This is a list of T cell receptor beta chains from one sample in a study of regulatory T cells in long-lasting Graves disease. TCRdb used MiXCR to reprocess the multiplex PCR reads, holding one entry per CDR3 protein. Counted here are under 300,000 distinct CDR3 sequences, around 20% occurring once; the ten biggest clones make up over 11%. The material sequenced was peripheral blood mononuclear cells (PBMCs), taken at new diagnosis, from a patient treated with antithyroid drugs. Receptors originate from a female donor with Graves disease. Both conserved end residues are part of each CDR3. Each record gives: D gene, V gene, J gene, clone size, CDR3 protein, CDR3 DNA. The D gene is left open where the match is weak. The size entry is marked missing in some rows and otherwise reads once, few, many or a size class.

.	TRBV6-1	TRBJ2-5	many	CASSPGSGRETQYF	TGTGCCAGCAGTCCCGGGAGCGGACGAGAGACCCAGTACTTC
TRBD1	TRBV20-1	TRBJ1-2	few	CSARWGQGAGYTF	TGCAGTGCTAGGTGGGGACAGGGGGCTGGCTACACCTTC
TRBD1	TRBV20-1	TRBJ2-3	few	CSAKQEGTGTQYF	TGCAGTGCTAAGCAGGAGGGGACAGGTACGCAGTATTTT
.	TRBV6-1	TRBJ2-1	many	CASTKREGGYNEQFF	TGTGCCAGCACCAAGAGGGAGGGGGGGTACAATGAGCAGTTCTTC
.	TRBV15	TRBJ2-1	many	CATSRGGGAVAEQFF	TGTGCCACCAGCAGAGGAGGAGGGGCGGTGGCTGAGCAGTTCTTC
.	TRBV4-3	TRBJ1-2	.	CASSQDFRPYGYTF	TGCGCCAGCAGCCAAGATTTCCGGCCCTATGGCTACACCTTC
.	TRBV28	TRBJ1-5	.	CASSIDEPQHF	TGTGCCAGCAGTATCGACGAGCCCCAGCATTTT
TRBD2	TRBV2	TRBJ2-5	.	CASSTSGSSTETQYF	TGTGCCAGCAGTACTAGCGGGAGTTCGACAGAGACCCAGTACTTC
TRBD2	TRBV11-2	TRBJ2-7	once	CASSLLSLAGYEQYF	TGTGCCAGCAGCTTATTAAGCCTAGCGGGCTACGAGCAGTACTTC
.	TRBV10-1	TRBJ1-1	.	CASRERQRLGSTEAFF	TGCGCCAGCAGGGAAAGACAGCGACTCGGTTCCACTGAAGCTTTCTTT
.	TRBV5-6	TRBJ2-2	many	CASSLVWGDTGELFF	TGTGCCAGCAGCTTGGTGTGGGGGGACACCGGGGAGCTGTTTTTT
TRBD1	TRBV7-3	TRBJ1-2	many	CASSPGQGADYGYTF	TGTGCCAGCAGCCCCGGACAGGGGGCAGACTATGGCTACACCTTC
.	TRBV24-1	TRBJ2-1	many	CATSDHGGGGEQFF	TGTGCCACCAGTGATCATGGGGGGGGCGGTGAGCAGTTCTTC
TRBD1	TRBV3-1	TRBJ2-7	many	CASGQGASYEQYF	TGTGCCAGCGGACAGGGGGCATCCTACGAGCAGTACTTC
.	TRBV6-5	TRBJ2-5	many	CASSYRVERETQYF	TGTGCCAGCAGTTACCGAGTTGAGCGAGAGACCCAGTACTTC
TRBD2	TRBV20-1	TRBJ2-3	few	CSAPRTSGDTQYF	TGCAGTGCTCCCCGGACTAGCGGAGATACGCAGTATTTT
.	TRBV20-1	TRBJ2-3	.	CGNTGEHTDTQYF	TGCGGTAATACCGGGGAGCACACAGATACGCAGTATTTT
TRBD1	TRBV28	TRBJ2-7	many	CASRPGTARAYEQYF	TGTGCCAGCAGGCCCGGGACAGCGAGAGCGTACGAGCAGTACTTC
TRBD2	TRBV28	TRBJ2-7	many	CASSFFAGAREQYF	TGTGCCAGCAGTTTTTTTGCGGGAGCCCGCGAGCAGTACTTC
TRBD2	TRBV6-2/TRBV6-3	TRBJ2-1	many	CASSLSASGRGGGEQFF	TGTGCCAGCAGTCTCTCGGCGAGCGGGAGAGGTGGTGGTGAGCAGTTCTTC
.	TRBV5-4	TRBJ2-7	many	CATFSGSTYEQYF	TGTGCCACCTTTAGCGGATCGACCTACGAGCAGTACTTC
TRBD1	TRBV19	TRBJ1-5	.	CASSRQGAHQPQHF	TGTGCCAGTAGCCGACAGGGGGCGCATCAGCCCCAGCATTTT
.	TRBV20-1	TRBJ2-1	many	CSARSGSLYNEQFF	TGCAGTGCTAGATCCGGGAGCCTATACAATGAGCAGTTCTTC
TRBD2	TRBV7-2	TRBJ2-3	many	CASSLVGTSGSDTQYF	TGTGCCAGCAGCTTAGTCGGGACTAGCGGGAGCGATACGCAGTATTTT
TRBD1	TRBV28	TRBJ1-6	.	CASRPGQGKTPLHF	TGTGCCAGCAGACCCGGACAGGGGAAGACACCCCTCCACTTT
.	TRBV6-2/TRBV6-3	TRBJ2-7	many	CASSNRGHEYF	TGTGCCAGCAGTAACCGGGGTCACGAGTACTTC
TRBD2	TRBV5-1	TRBJ2-3	many	CASSAGGEADTQYF	TGCGCCAGCTCAGCGGGAGGAGAGGCAGATACGCAGTATTTT
TRBD2	TRBV6-1	TRBJ2-7	many	CASRLAGARYYEQYF	TGTGCCAGCAGACTAGCGGGGGCCCGCTACTACGAGCAGTACTTC
.	TRBV7-2	TRBJ1-1	many	CASSLRPGNTEAFF	TGTGCCAGCAGCCTACGCCCAGGGAACACTGAAGCTTTCTTT
.	TRBV4-2	TRBJ2-5	.	CASSQVPGQETQYF	TGTGCCAGCAGCCAAGTTCCAGGTCAAGAGACCCAGTACTTC
.	TRBV7-2	TRBJ2-3	.	CASSFETLTDTQYF	TGTGCCAGCAGCTTTGAGACCTTAACAGATACGCAGTATTTT
.	TRBV15	TRBJ2-7	.	CATSRDLKSSYEQYF	TGTGCCACCAGCAGAGATCTTAAGAGTTCCTACGAGCAGTACTTC
.	TRBV28	TRBJ1-2	many	CASSFVGQFGYTF	TGTGCCAGCAGTTTTGTTGGACAGTTTGGCTACACCTTC
.	TRBV14	TRBJ1-1	many	CASSQDRHLKAFF	TGTGCCAGCAGCCAAGATCGTCATTTAAAAGCTTTCTTT
TRBD1	TRBV10-3	TRBJ1-2	once	CAISERQGGALYGYTF	TGTGCCATCAGTGAGCGACAGGGCGGAGCCCTCTATGGCTACACCTTC
.	TRBV2	TRBJ1-5	many	CASSVGVGDINQPQHF	TGTGCCAGCAGTGTAGGGGTTGGGGACATTAATCAGCCCCAGCATTTT